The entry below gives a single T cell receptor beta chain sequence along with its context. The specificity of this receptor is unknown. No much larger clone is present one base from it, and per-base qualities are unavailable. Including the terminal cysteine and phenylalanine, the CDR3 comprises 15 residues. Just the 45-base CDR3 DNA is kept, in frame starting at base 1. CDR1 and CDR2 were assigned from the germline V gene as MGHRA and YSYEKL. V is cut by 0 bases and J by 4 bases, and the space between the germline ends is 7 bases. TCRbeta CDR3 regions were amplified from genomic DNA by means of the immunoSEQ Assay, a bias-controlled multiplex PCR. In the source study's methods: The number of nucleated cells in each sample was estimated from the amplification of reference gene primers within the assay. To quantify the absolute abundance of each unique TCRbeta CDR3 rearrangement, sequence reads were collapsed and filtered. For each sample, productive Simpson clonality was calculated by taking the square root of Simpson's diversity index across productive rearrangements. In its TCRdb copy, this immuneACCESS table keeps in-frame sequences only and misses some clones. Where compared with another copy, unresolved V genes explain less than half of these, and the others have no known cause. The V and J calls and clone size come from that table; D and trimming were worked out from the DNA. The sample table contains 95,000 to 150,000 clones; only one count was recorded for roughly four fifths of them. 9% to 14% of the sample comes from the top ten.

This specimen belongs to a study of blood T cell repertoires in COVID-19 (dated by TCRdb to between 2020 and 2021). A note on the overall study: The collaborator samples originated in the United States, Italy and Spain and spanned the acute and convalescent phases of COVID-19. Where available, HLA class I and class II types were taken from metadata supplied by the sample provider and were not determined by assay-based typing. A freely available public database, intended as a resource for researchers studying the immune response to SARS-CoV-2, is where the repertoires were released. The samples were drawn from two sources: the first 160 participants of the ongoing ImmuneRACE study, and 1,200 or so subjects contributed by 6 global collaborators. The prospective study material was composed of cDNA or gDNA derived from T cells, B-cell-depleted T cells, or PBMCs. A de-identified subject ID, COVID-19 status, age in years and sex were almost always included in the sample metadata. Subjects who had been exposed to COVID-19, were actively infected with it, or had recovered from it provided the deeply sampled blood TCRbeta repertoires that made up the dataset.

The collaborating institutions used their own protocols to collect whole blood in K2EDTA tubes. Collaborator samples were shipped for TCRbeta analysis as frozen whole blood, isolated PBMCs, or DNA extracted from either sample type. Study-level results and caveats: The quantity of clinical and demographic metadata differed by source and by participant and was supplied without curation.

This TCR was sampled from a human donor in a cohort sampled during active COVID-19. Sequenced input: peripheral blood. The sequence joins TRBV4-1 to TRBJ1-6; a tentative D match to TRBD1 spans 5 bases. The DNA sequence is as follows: TGCGCCAGCAGCCAAGATCAGGGTTATAATTCACCCCTCCACTTT. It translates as CASSQDQGYNSPLHF.